These 20 T cell receptor beta chains were sequenced from one sample in a study of T cells after yellow fever vaccination. TCRdb ran MiXCR on the 5' RACE reads and lists one entry per CDR3 protein. The repertoire includes 450,000 to 650,000 distinct CDR3 sequences, roughly 14% of them detected once, and over 11% sits in the top ten. The sequencing here drew on PBMCs, taken on the day of the yellow fever booster vaccination. The receptors stem from a man aged 25 to 40 who received the YFV17D yellow fever vaccine.

The chain combines TRBV20-1 with TRBJ2-7; 7 positions agree with TRBD1. Germline trimming cut 4 bases from V and 0 bases from J; bases unmatched to any gene: 3. Germline-derived CDR1 and CDR2 are DFQATT and SNEGSKA (reference sequence). The CDR3 has 13 amino acids. CDR3 in DNA: TGCAGTGCTACGGACAGGAACTCCTACGAGCAGTACTTC. As protein: CSATDRNSYEQYF.

This clonotype turned up a few times. J is TRBJ2-7 and V is TRBV10-3; perhaps D is TRBD1 or TRBD2 (5 bases each). Germline values: CDR1 ENHRY, CDR2 SYGVKD. Deletions cut 10 bases from V and 7 bases from J, with 20 bases between. The CDR3 loop spans 13 amino acids. CDR3 sequence reads: CATGPTGAEEQYF. The CDR3 region has the DNA TGTGCCACCGGACCCACAGGAGCGGAAGAGCAGTACTTC.

The gene calls are TRBV11-3 and TRBJ2-4; D unclear. Germline V gene data show CDR1 as SGHNT and CDR2 as YENEEA. Trimming cost V 10 bases and J 5 bases, with 6 bases left between them. This CDR3 comprises 10 residues. In DNA, the CDR3 is TGTGCCAATGTGGAAAACATTCAGTACTTC. It encodes CANVENIQYF.

The sample holds a few counts of this clonotype. The chain has TRBV11-2 and TRBJ2-5; no definite D call. CDR1 and CDR2 from the germline V gene are SGHAT and FQNNGV. This CDR3 spans 15 amino acids. V was clipped by 0 bases and J by 7 bases, with 15 bases between them. CDR3 sequence reads: CASSLEPDHRGTQYF. CDR3 nucleotides: TGTGCCAGCAGCTTAGAACCCGACCATCGCGGGACCCAGTACTTC.

This chain uses TRBV30 with TRBJ2-1; D is unclear. CDR1 and CDR2 from the germline V gene are GTSNPN and SVGIG (reference sequence). This CDR3 is 11 amino acids long. Trimming removed 3 bases at V and 7 bases at J, with 7 bases between. CDR3 bases: TGTGCCTGGAGCCCCGGTAATGAGCAGTTCTTC. Protein sequence: CAWSPGNEQFF.

This clonotype has more than one count but fewer than ten. The CDR3 loop reads CASSPGYLGTQYF. DNA of the CDR3: TGTGCCAGCAGCCCAGGGTACCTTGGGACCCAGTACTTC. This rearrangement joins TRBV28 to TRBJ2-5; D is perhaps TRBD1 (5 bases). The germline CDR1 and CDR2 sequences are MDHEN and SYDVKM. Trimming took 6 bases from V and 7 from J, leaving 15 bases between them. The CDR3 spans 13 residues.

This clonotype was detected many times. The chain combines TRBV2 with TRBJ2-3; D is possibly TRBD2 (6 bases). V lost 8 bases and J 5 bases, leaving 14 bases between the germline ends. The CDR3 is made up of 13 amino acids. Germline-derived CDR1 and CDR2 are SNHLY and FYNNEI. For the CDR3, the DNA is TGTGCCAGCTCCCGTTGGGGGGAAGATACGCAGTATTTT. This translates into CASSRWGEDTQYF.

This clonotype was found a few times. The chain has TRBV4-2 and TRBJ2-3; tentatively, D is TRBD2 (6 bases). From germline, CDR1 is LGHNA and CDR2 YNFKEQ. V gave up 1 base and J gave up 3 bases, with 11 bases separating them. This CDR3 has 15 amino acids. The CDR3 loop reads CASSQGRDGTDTQYF. The CDR3 coding sequence is TGTGCCAGCAGCCAAGGGCGGGATGGAACAGATACGCAGTATTTT.

The V gene is TRBV29-1, the J gene TRBJ2-1; D might be TRBD2 (7 bases). The CDR3 is 15 residues long. V shed 1 base and J shed 5 bases, with 15 bases lying between them. Germline assignment: CDR1 SQVTM and CDR2 ANQGSEA. The CDR3 spells CSVEGGRGFDNEQFF. The DNA for the CDR3 is TGCAGCGTTGAAGGGGGGAGGGGGTTCGACAATGAGCAGTTCTTC.

A few counts support this clonotype. V usage is TRBV20-1 and J usage is TRBJ1-2; D not certain. Germline V gene data show CDR1 as DFQATT and CDR2 as SNEGSKA (reference sequence). This CDR3 contains 15 residues. The ends were cut back, 0 bases at V and 7 bases at J, with 18 bases in the middle. The CDR3: CSARDSRTAPGGYTF. CDR3 coding DNA: TGCAGTGCTAGAGATTCCCGGACGGCTCCAGGTGGCTACACCTTC.

This clonotype appeared a few times. The rearrangement joins TRBV27 to TRBJ1-6; D not resolved. The V gene lost 3 bases and the J gene lost 8 bases, with 17 bases spanning the gap. This CDR3 has 16 residues. Germline-derived CDR1 and CDR2 are MNHEY and SMNVEV (reference sequence). The CDR3 spells CASSFSGPSPYSPLHF. CDR3 nucleotides: TGTGCCAGCAGTTTCTCCGGACCGTCACCCTATTCACCCCTCCACTTT.

The V and J genes are TRBV28 and TRBJ1-1, with TRBD1 matching 10 bases. The CDR3 covers 15 residues. The V gene's germline CDR1 is MDHEN and CDR2 SYDVKM. V was clipped by 6 bases and J by 4 bases; unmatched bases: 8. The chain's CDR3 is CASRTAGTGATEAFF. The DNA for the CDR3 is TGTGCCAGCAGGACAGCCGGGACAGGGGCCACTGAAGCTTTCTTT.

This clonotype has just a few counts. This chain links TRBV29-1 with TRBJ2-5; D is unclear. Germline CDR1 reads SQVTM; CDR2 reads ANQGSEA. Trimming shortened V by 3 bases and J by 5 bases, and 10 bases separated the two germline ends. This CDR3 comprises 12 residues. Here the CDR3 DNA reads TGCAGCGTTGATGGAGTGGGGGAGACCCAGTACTTC. Translating it yields CSVDGVGETQYF. The full variable domain, completed using reference TRBV29-1 and TRBJ2-5, is SAVISQKPSRDICQRGTSLTIQCQVDSQVTMMFWYRQQPGQSLTLIATANQGSEATYESGFVIDKFPISRPNLTFSTLTVSNMSPEDSSIYLCSVDGVGETQYFGPGTRLLVL.

This clonotype was observed a few times. The chain employs TRBV5-4 and TRBJ2-7, with D perhaps matching TRBD1 (6 bases). V was shortened by 1 base and J by 4 bases, with 24 bases between the two germline ends. CDR1 is SGHNT and CDR2 is YYREEE in the germline V gene (reference sequence). The CDR3 is 18 residues long. In nucleotides, the CDR3 is TGTGCCAGCAGCTTGTTTACGAAACTCAGGACAGCGGCGTACGAGCAGTACTTC. Amino acids: CASSLFTKLRTAAYEQYF.

A few counts support this clonotype. The chain carries TRBV29-1 and TRBJ2-3, with 9 nucleotides matching TRBD2. The CDR3 is 13 residues long. The J segment lost 6 bases and the V segment lost 6 bases, leaving 7 bases of the junction unmatched. Germline assignment: CDR1 SQVTM and CDR2 ANQGSEA. CDR3 sequence reads: CSVETSGRDTQYF. Here the CDR3 DNA reads TGCAGCGTGGAAACTAGCGGGCGCGATACGCAGTATTTT.

Regarding this clonotype: A read error may produce the germline difference seen at one junction end. The chain links TRBV25-1 to TRBJ2-5; D might be TRBD1 or TRBD2, each matching 5 bases. Germline-derived CDR1 and CDR2 are MGHDK and SYGVNS. The CDR3 covers 15 residues. Here the CDR3 reads CASSKGIGAAETHYF. The DNA for the CDR3 is TGTGCCAGCAGTAAGGGAATCGGGGCAGCGGAGACCCACTACTTC.

This clonotype was detected a few times. V usage is TRBV20-1 and J usage is TRBJ2-7; D ambiguous. Trimming removed 6 bases from V and 0 bases from J, with 15 bases in between. This CDR3 has 14 residues. CDR1 DFQATT and CDR2 SNEGSKA come from the germline V gene (reference sequence). Here the CDR3 DNA reads TGCAGTGCCGCGCCCACCTCAGCCTCCTACGAGCAGTACTTC. Protein product: CSAAPTSASYEQYF.

The CDR3 protein is CASSFWTGQGSYEQYF. The CDR3 DNA is TGTGCCAGCAGCTTTTGGACGGGACAGGGGTCCTACGAGCAGTACTTC. The V and J genes are TRBV7-9 and TRBJ2-7; 10 bases match TRBD1. V lost 3 bases, J lost 1 base, and 6 bases stayed unmatched. Germline loops: CDR1 SEHNR, CDR2 FQNEAQ (reference sequence). This CDR3 has 16 residues.

This clonotype was seen more than once but under ten times. This chain uses TRBV20-1 with TRBJ2-7, with 7 bases aligning to TRBD2. CDR3 length: 14 residues. The germline gives CDR1 DFQATT, CDR2 SNEGSKA (reference sequence). Trimming took 0 bases from V and 5 from J; bases not matched to a gene: 7. The CDR3 DNA is TGCAGTGCTAGAGAGGGCGGCGGGAGCCACGAGCAGTACTTC. This gives the protein CSAREGGGSHEQYF.

This clonotype has a handful of counts. The chain has TRBV15 and TRBJ2-3; 9 nucleotides match TRBD2. CDR1 LNHNV and CDR2 YYDKDF come from the germline V gene (reference sequence). The ends lost 4 bases at V and 7 bases at J; junction bases unmatched: 12. The CDR3 sequence is 16 residues long. CDR3 DNA sequence: TGTGCCACCAGCAAGATGGCTAGCGGGGCAGAGAATACGCAGTATTTT. As protein: CATSKMASGAENTQYF. Full variable domain (missing parts from reference TRBV15 and TRBJ2-3): DAMVIQNPRYQVTQFGKPVTLSCSQTLNHNVMYWYQQKSSQAPKLLFHYYDKDFNNEADTPDNFQSRRPNTSFCFLDIRSPGLGDTAMYLCATSKMASGAENTQYFGPGTRLTVL.